The present T cell receptor beta chain was sequenced within a study of T cells after yellow fever vaccination. The CDR3 spans 15 residues. The trim removed 3 bases at V and 7 bases at J, leaving 6 bases unmatched. Germline V CDR1 and CDR2: DFQATT, SNEGSKA (reference sequence). TCRdb fed the 5' RACE reads into MiXCR, producing one record per CDR3 protein. The sample contains 400,000 or so distinct CDR3 sequences, about 17% of which appear only once. With respect to this clonotype: As yet, its antigen is unknown.

Broader study findings: Repertoires sorted by FACS could include abundant clonotypes that are contaminants from the bulk population. Reappearance after the booster was seen for most primary-vaccination clones, at 95% to 98% CD4 and 88% CD8. Among all clonotypes, a small share was observed in both CD4 and CD8 compartments.

The receptor was isolated from a man aged 18 to 29 who received the YFV17D yellow fever vaccine. This material consisted of PBMCs, taken before the yellow fever booster vaccination. The rearrangement links TRBV20-1 to TRBJ1-6; TRBD1 matches 10 bases. DNA of the CDR3: TGCAGTGCTAGGGGGACAGGGGTAATCAATTCACCCCTCCACTTT. The encoded protein is CSARGTGVINSPLHF.